Below are 28 T cell receptor beta chains sequenced from a single sample in a study of graft-versus-host responses after intestinal transplantation. Their antigens are not known. Some clones are missing from TCRdb's copy, which holds only in-frame ones; the method was immunoSEQ multiplex PCR. The sample contains 90,000 to 95,000 clones, around 90% of which appear only once. The specimen was unstimulated CD8+ T cells sorted from spleen or lymph node cells, collected before intestinal transplant. These receptors were taken from a human donor who received an intestinal transplant.

J is TRBJ2-1 and V is TRBV19; 16 bases match TRBD2. V lost 10 bases, J lost 8 bases, and 11 bases stayed unmatched. Germline V gene lookup returns CDR1 LNHDA and CDR2 SQIVND (reference sequence). The CDR3 runs to 16 residues. The DNA of the CDR3 is TGTGCCACCGGGACTAGCGGGAGGGCCGGGGAATATGAGCAGTTCTTC. Translated, it gives CATGTSGRAGEYEQFF.

This clone was seen more than once but under ten times. This chain connects TRBV6-1 to TRBJ2-7, with D uncertain. This CDR3 region has 14 residues. Trimming removed 1 base from V and 5 bases from J, with 12 bases in between. Germline V lookup: CDR1 MNHNS, CDR2 SASEGT. CDR3 nucleotides: TGTGCCAGCAGTGAAGTATGGGTTTTCCACGAGCAGTACTTC. This codes for CASSEVWVFHEQYF.

This clone has just one count. This chain joins TRBV27 and TRBJ1-5; D call uncertain. The germline CDR1 and CDR2 sequences are MNHEY and SMNVEV (reference sequence). The CDR3 spans 14 residues. V was cut by 5 bases and J by 6 bases, with 14 bases left in between. This CDR3 is CASSSPGSGQPQHF. The CDR3 DNA reads TGTGCCAGCAGTAGCCCCGGGAGCGGTCAGCCCCAGCATTTT.

The chain couples TRBV13 to TRBJ2-1; D remains ambiguous. The V gene lost 0 bases and the J gene lost 9 bases, with 6 bases spanning the gap. The germline gives CDR1 PRHDT, CDR2 FYEKMQ (reference sequence). This CDR3 comprises 12 residues. CDR3 loop: CASSLGEIEQFF. The CDR3 nucleotides are TGTGCCAGCAGCTTAGGGGAAATTGAGCAGTTCTTC.

This clone was seen just once. The CDR3 bases are TGTGCCAGCAGTGCGACTAGCGGGAGCTCCTACGAGCAGTACTTC. Protein sequence: CASSATSGSSYEQYF. This sequence joins TRBV28 and TRBJ2-7; TRBD2 matches 12 bases. V gave up 5 bases and J gave up 0 bases; unmatched junction bases: 2. The CDR3 extends over 15 amino acids. From germline, CDR1 is MDHEN and CDR2 SYDVKM.

The rearrangement uses TRBV5-1 and TRBJ2-5; 16 positions match TRBD2. With V trimmed by 4 bases and J by 4 bases, 10 bases remained unmatched. There are 18 residues in the CDR3. The germline CDR1 and CDR2 sequences are SGHRS and YFSETQ. The CDR3 sequence is CASSEGLAGGPALETQYF. The CDR3 DNA follows: TGCGCCAGCAGCGAGGGACTAGCGGGAGGGCCGGCATTAGAGACCCAGTACTTC.

Notes on this clone: Likely a read error: the CDR3 ends without its conserved phenylalanine or tryptophan. The chain is built from TRBV25-1 and TRBJ1-2; D call uncertain. This CDR3 contains 12 residues. Trimming shortened V by 3 bases and J by 7 bases, and 9 bases separated the two germline ends. CDR1 MGHDK and CDR2 SYGVNS come from the germline V gene. In nucleotides, the CDR3 is TGTGCCAGCAGTGACATGGGAGTTGGCTACACCCTC. Residues: CASSDMGVGYTL.

As regards this clone: Germline is not matched at one junction end, which may reflect a read error. This chain uses TRBV4-1 with TRBJ2-3, with 12 bases lining up with TRBD2. CDR3 length: 17 amino acids. Germline CDR1 MGHRA, CDR2 YSYEKL. CDR3 amino acids: CANSQVLAGGWTDTQYF. CDR3 bases: TGCGCCAACAGCCAGGTACTAGCGGGGGGATGGACAGATACGCAGTATTTT.

This chain uses TRBV10-2 with TRBJ2-7, with TRBD2 matching 12 bases. In germline, CDR1 is WSHSY, CDR2 SAAADI. J lost 1 base, V lost 7 bases, and 2 bases had no gene match. The CDR3 sequence is 14 residues long. In DNA, the CDR3 is TGCGCCAGCAATGGACTAGCGGGATCCTACGAGCAGTACTTC. Protein sequence: CASNGLAGSYEQYF.

V usage is TRBV7-9 and J usage is TRBJ2-2; D gene unclear. V dropped 5 bases and J dropped 2 bases, with 12 bases sitting between them. The length of the CDR3 is 15 residues. Germline V CDR1 and CDR2: SEHNR, FQNEAQ (reference sequence). The CDR3 nucleotides read TGTGCCAGCAGCCCCCCCTCCCATAACACCGGGGAGCTGTTTTTT. This gives the protein CASSPPSHNTGELFF. The complete variable domain, with remaining parts taken from reference TRBV7-9 and TRBJ2-2, reads DTGVSQNPRHKITKRGQNVTFRCDPISEHNRLYWYRQTLGQGPEFLTYFQNEAQLEKSRLLSDRFSAERPKGSFSTLEIQRTEQGDSAMYLCASSPPSHNTGELFFGEGSRLTVL.

V usage is TRBV6-6 and J usage is TRBJ1-2; 7 positions match TRBD1. CDR1 is MNHNY and CDR2 is SVGAGI in the germline V gene (reference sequence). This CDR3 spans 14 amino acids. V lost 7 bases and J lost 1; bases outside the gene matches: 6. DNA for the CDR3: TGTGCCAGCAACCAGGGACAGAGTAACTATGGCTACACCTTC. Translated, it gives CASNQGQSNYGYTF.

Details on this clone: The sample contains more than one DNA sequence encoding this CDR3. This chain uses TRBV6-5 with TRBJ2-7; TRBD1 matches at 11 bases. In germline, CDR1 is MNHEY, CDR2 SVGAGI. The ends lost 5 bases at V and 2 bases at J; junction bases unmatched: 2. The CDR3 is 14 amino acids. The CDR3 DNA reads as TGTGCCAGCAGTCCGGGACAGGGGGCCTACGAGCAGTACTTC. Translating gives CASSPGQGAYEQYF.

This chain links TRBV4-1 with TRBJ2-3; a possible D gene is TRBD2 (6 bases). The germline V and J ends were trimmed by 2 bases and 4 bases, with 22 bases remaining between them. CDR3 length: 18 amino acids. Germline assignment: CDR1 MGHRA and CDR2 YSYEKL. CDR3: CASSQIWAYSGEADTQYF. The CDR3 nucleotides are TGCGCCAGCAGCCAAATATGGGCATATTCGGGGGAGGCAGATACGCAGTATTTT.

The chain has TRBV6-5 and TRBJ2-7; perhaps TRBD1 as D (6 bases). V was cut by 0 bases and J by 0 bases, with 9 bases left in between. CDR1 MNHEY and CDR2 SVGAGI come from the germline V gene. This CDR3 region has 15 residues. CDR3 protein: CASSYSGGNSYEQYF. DNA for the CDR3: TGTGCCAGCAGTTACTCAGGGGGAAACTCCTACGAGCAGTACTTC.

The rearrangement joins TRBV4-1 to TRBJ2-4; D may be TRBD2 (7 bases). Germline loops: CDR1 MGHRA, CDR2 YSYEKL. This CDR3 contains 19 residues. Trimming took 2 bases from V and 0 from J, leaving 20 bases between them. CDR3 sequence (DNA): TGCGCCAGCAGCCAACCTCGGGGGGCAATCCTTCTAGCCAAAAACATTCAGTACTTC. It is translated as CASSQPRGAILLAKNIQYF.

The J gene is TRBJ1-6, the V gene TRBV9, with D possibly matching TRBD1 (5 bases). Trimming removed 4 bases at V and 9 bases at J, with 14 bases between. This CDR3 contains 14 residues. From germline, CDR1 is SGDLS and CDR2 YYNGEE. The CDR3 spells CASSTGEGSSPLHF. CDR3 nucleotide sequence: TGTGCCAGCAGCACAGGTGAGGGCTCTTCACCCCTCCACTTT.

The chain links TRBV9 to TRBJ1-1; 10 bases line up with TRBD1. This CDR3 is built from 14 residues. CDR1 and CDR2 (germline): SGDLS, YYNGEE. Trimming at V came to 0 bases and at J to 4 bases, leaving 0 bases not matched to a gene. The CDR3 sequence is CASSVGDRGTEAFF. In DNA form, the CDR3 reads TGTGCCAGCAGCGTAGGGGACAGGGGCACTGAAGCTTTCTTT.

The V and J genes are TRBV9 and TRBJ2-5; 9 nucleotides match TRBD2. CDR3 length: 15 amino acids. J lost 3 bases, V lost 0 bases, and 3 bases had no gene match. The germline CDR1 and CDR2 sequences are SGDLS and YYNGEE. The CDR3 coding sequence is TGTGCCAGCAGCGTAGGAGGCGGGGGGGAAGAGACCCAGTACTTC. This translates into CASSVGGGGEETQYF.

The J gene is TRBJ2-7, the V gene TRBV6-1, with unresolved D. Germline lookup yields CDR1 MNHNS and CDR2 SASEGT. V lost 2 bases and J 5 bases, leaving 19 bases between the germline ends. This CDR3 is built from 16 residues. CDR3 protein: CASSEPWLTLRHEQYF. The CDR3 DNA sequence: TGTGCCAGCAGTGAACCGTGGCTTACTCTTCGTCACGAGCAGTACTTC.

This clone showed up just once. This rearrangement joins TRBV5-4 to TRBJ2-3, with D unclear. Trimming shortened V by 1 base and J by 1 base, and 16 bases separated the two germline ends. This CDR3 region has 17 residues. Germline V gene data show CDR1 as SGHNT and CDR2 as YYREEE (reference sequence). CDR3 bases: TGTGCCAGCAGCTTGTTTTCTGCAGGCGAAGGCACAGATACGCAGTATTTT. As protein: CASSLFSAGEGTDTQYF.

The genes are TRBV9 and TRBJ2-2; D might be TRBD2 (5 bases). The V end was cut by 4 bases, the J end by 3 bases, with 7 bases between. Per germline, CDR1 SGDLS and CDR2 YYNGEE. CDR3 length equals 13 residues. The chain's CDR3 is CASSPGDTGELFF. As DNA, the CDR3 is TGTGCCAGCAGCCCCGGGGACACCGGGGAGCTGTTTTTT.

The rearrangement links TRBV7-7 to TRBJ2-2; 11 bases are shared with TRBD2. The V gene end was trimmed by 4 bases and the J gene end by 7 bases; junction bases not matched to a gene: 8. The CDR3 extends over 16 amino acids. Per the germline V gene, CDR1 is SSHAT and CDR2 is FNYEAQ (reference sequence). In nucleotides, the CDR3 is TGTGCCAGCAGCTCACTAGCGGGAGATTCGGTCGGGGAGCTGTTTTTT. Protein sequence: CASSSLAGDSVGELFF.

The rearrangement links TRBV6-6 to TRBJ1-2; D is possibly TRBD1 (5 bases). V was clipped by 5 bases and J by 4 bases, with 14 bases between them. There are 14 residues in the CDR3. Per the germline V gene, CDR1 is MNHNY and CDR2 is SVGAGI (reference sequence). The CDR3, as DNA: TGTGCCAGCAGTCAACCAGGGCAGATCTATGGCTACACCTTC. Amino acid sequence: CASSQPGQIYGYTF.

The CDR3 bases are TGTGCCAGCAGCCACGGACAGAGCCACGAGCAGTACTTC. It is translated as CASSHGQSHEQYF. This rearrangement joins TRBV6-6 to TRBJ2-7; D may be TRBD1 (6 bases). This CDR3 contains 13 residues. Trimming removed 6 bases at V and 5 bases at J, with 14 bases between. CDR1 and CDR2 from the germline V gene are MNHNY and SVGAGI (reference sequence).

The chain carries TRBV12-5 and TRBJ2-3; 9 positions agree with TRBD2. Trimming removed 7 bases from V and 1 base from J; junction bases left unmatched: 12. Germline CDR1 and CDR2: LGHNT and FRNRAP. There are 17 residues in the CDR3. As DNA, the CDR3 is TGTGCTAGTGCCCACTTGGGGGGCGGGAGGGGCACAGATACGCAGTATTTT. It encodes CASAHLGGGRGTDTQYF. Based on the CDR3 plus reference TRBV12-5 and TRBJ2-3, the full variable domain is DARVTQTPRHKVTEMGQEVTMRCQPILGHNTVFWYRQTMMQGLELLAYFRNRAPLDDSGMPKDRFSAEMPDATLATLKIQPSEPRDSAVYFCASAHLGGGRGTDTQYFGPGTRLTVL.

Only one count was recorded for this clone. The rearrangement links TRBV7-9 to TRBJ1-1; unclear D gene. Germline V gene sequence: CDR1 SEHNR, CDR2 FQNEAQ (reference sequence). This CDR3 is 12 amino acids long. The ends were cut back, 5 bases at V and 11 bases at J, with 15 bases in the middle. In nucleotides, the CDR3 is TGTGCCAGCAGCGGGTGGGCCGATGGGGCTTTCTTT. As protein: CASSGWADGAFF.

The V and J genes are TRBV29-1 and TRBJ2-1, with a weak D call TRBD1 (6 bases). Trimming took 3 bases from V and 2 from J, leaving 8 bases between them. Germline lookup yields CDR1 SQVTM and CDR2 ANQGSEA. There are 13 residues in the CDR3. In DNA form, the CDR3 reads TGCAGCGTTGACGGACAGCCCTACAATGAGCAGTTCTTC. Protein sequence: CSVDGQPYNEQFF.

The V and J genes are TRBV29-1 and TRBJ2-7; D is possibly TRBD2 (6 bases). Germline CDR1 and CDR2: SQVTM and ANQGSEA. The CDR3 sequence is 15 residues long. Trimming cost V 3 bases and J 1 base, with 16 bases left between them. The CDR3 here is CSVEEAKGRSYEQYF. The DNA for the CDR3 is TGCAGCGTTGAGGAAGCGAAAGGGAGGTCCTACGAGCAGTACTTC.